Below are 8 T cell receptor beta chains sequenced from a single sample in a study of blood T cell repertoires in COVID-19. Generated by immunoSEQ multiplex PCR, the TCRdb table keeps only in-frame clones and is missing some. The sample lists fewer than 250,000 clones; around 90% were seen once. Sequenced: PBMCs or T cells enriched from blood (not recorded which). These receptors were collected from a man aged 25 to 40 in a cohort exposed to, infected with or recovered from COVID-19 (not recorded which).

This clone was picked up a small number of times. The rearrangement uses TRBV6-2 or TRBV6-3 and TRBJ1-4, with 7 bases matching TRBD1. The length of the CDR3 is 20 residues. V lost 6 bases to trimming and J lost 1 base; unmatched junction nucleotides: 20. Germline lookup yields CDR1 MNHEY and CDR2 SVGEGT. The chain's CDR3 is CASSRPNWGQLIQTNEKLFF. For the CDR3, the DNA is TGTGCCAGCAGCCGACCGAATTGGGGACAGTTGATTCAAACTAATGAAAAACTGTTTTTT.

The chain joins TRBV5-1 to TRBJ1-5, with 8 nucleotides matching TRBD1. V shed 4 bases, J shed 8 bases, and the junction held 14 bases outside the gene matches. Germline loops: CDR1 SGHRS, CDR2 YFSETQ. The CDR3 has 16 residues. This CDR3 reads CASSPGQGSLKEPQHF. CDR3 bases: TGCGCCAGCAGCCCAGGACAGGGCTCTCTAAAAGAGCCCCAGCATTTT.

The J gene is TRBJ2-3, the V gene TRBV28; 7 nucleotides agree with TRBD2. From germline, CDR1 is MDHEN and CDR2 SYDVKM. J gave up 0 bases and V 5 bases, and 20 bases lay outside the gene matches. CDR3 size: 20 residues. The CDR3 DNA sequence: TGTGCCAGCAGTCCCCCCGGACGTTCCTGGCGGGAGAGTAGCACAGATACGCAGTATTTT. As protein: CASSPPGRSWRESSTDTQYF.

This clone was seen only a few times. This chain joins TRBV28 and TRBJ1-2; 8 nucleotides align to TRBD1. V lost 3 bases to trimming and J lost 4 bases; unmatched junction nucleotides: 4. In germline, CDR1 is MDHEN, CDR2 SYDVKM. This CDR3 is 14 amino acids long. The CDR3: CASSLDRVGYGYTF. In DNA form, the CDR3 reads TGTGCCAGCAGTTTGGACAGGGTAGGCTATGGCTACACCTTC.

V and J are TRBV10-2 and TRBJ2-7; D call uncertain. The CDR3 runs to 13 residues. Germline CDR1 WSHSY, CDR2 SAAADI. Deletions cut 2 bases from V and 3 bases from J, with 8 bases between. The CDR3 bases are TGCGCCAGCAGTGAGCCCGCGGACTACGAGCAGTACTTC. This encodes CASSEPADYEQYF.

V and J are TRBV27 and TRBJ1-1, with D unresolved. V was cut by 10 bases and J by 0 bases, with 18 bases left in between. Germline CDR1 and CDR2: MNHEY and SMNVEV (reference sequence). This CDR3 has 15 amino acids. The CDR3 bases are TGTGCCACACTACCGTACGCTGCTATGAACACTGAAGCTTTCTTT. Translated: CATLPYAAMNTEAFF.

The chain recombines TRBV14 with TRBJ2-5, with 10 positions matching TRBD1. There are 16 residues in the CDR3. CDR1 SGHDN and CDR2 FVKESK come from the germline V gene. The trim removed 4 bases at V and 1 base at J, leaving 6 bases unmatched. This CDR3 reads CASSLWTGGSQETQYF. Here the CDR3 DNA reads TGTGCCAGCAGCCTCTGGACAGGGGGAAGCCAAGAGACCCAGTACTTC. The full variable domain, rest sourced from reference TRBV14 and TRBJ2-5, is EAGVTQFPSHSVIEKGQTVTLRCDPISGHDNLYWYRRVMGKEIKFLLHFVKESKQDESGMPNNRFLAERTGGTYSTLKVQPAELEDSGVYFCASSLWTGGSQETQYFGPGTRLLVL.

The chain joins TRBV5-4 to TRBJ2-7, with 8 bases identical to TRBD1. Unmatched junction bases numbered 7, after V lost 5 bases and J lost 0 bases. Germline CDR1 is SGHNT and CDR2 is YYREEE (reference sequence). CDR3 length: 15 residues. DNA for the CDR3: TGTGCCAGCAGTTCGGGACAGGTGAGCTCCTACGAGCAGTACTTC. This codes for CASSSGQVSSYEQYF.